A selection of T cell receptor beta chains follows, all from one sample in a study of tumor-infiltrating lymphocytes in localized non-small cell lung cancer. The data were produced by immunoSEQ multiplex PCR, yet TCRdb's version contains in-frame clones alone and is incomplete. The table has about 9,700 clones, 78% seen once; the top ten hold around a tenth. The sequenced sample consisted of lung tumor tissue. The source of these receptors is a human donor with non-small cell lung cancer. Both conserved end residues are part of each CDR3. Each record gives: V gene, CDR3 protein.

V gene: TRBV12-5; CDR3 protein: CASGLERAWGYTF
V gene: TRBV7-9; CDR3 protein: CASSLDATYEQYF
V gene: TRBV27; CDR3 protein: CASSPWPYSGNTIYF
V gene: TRBV5-6; CDR3 protein: CASSLWGGQQYF
V gene: TRBV27; CDR3 protein: CASSLRPGNTEAFF
V gene: TRBV5-6; CDR3 protein: CASSLFGGRDNQPQHF
V gene: TRBV25-1; CDR3 protein: CASSEGDRVGANYGYTF
V gene: TRBV6-5; CDR3 protein: CASSYSWGGPNTEAFF
V gene: TRBV7-2; CDR3 protein: CASRETAPSGNTIYF
V gene: TRBV14; CDR3 protein: CASSQGDPNEQFF
V gene: TRBV30; CDR3 protein: CAWSVGQRGEKLFF
V gene: TRBV6-6; CDR3 protein: CASSGGRAYNEQFF
V gene: TRBV5-1; CDR3 protein: CASSLEASGYGYTF
V gene: TRBV19; CDR3 protein: CASSMRQGSYNEQFF
V gene: TRBV4-1; CDR3 protein: CASSQDINLGDTSYEQYF
V gene: TRBV7-9; CDR3 protein: CASSRTSGRIETQYF
V gene: TRBV20-1; CDR3 protein: CSQIINYGYTF
V gene: TRBV5-6; CDR3 protein: CASSLVSRRQGASGYTF
V gene: TRBV15; CDR3 protein: CATSRDAGAGGELFF
V gene: TRBV19; CDR3 protein: CASTPPRANTGELFF
V gene: TRBV6-5; CDR3 protein: CASSPEGWETQYF
V gene: TRBV9; CDR3 protein: CASSVQGSGGYTF
V gene: TRBV19; CDR3 protein: CASSIRRQGGYTF
V gene: TRBV2; CDR3 protein: CASNRGQEDYEQYF
V gene: TRBV7-2; CDR3 protein: CASSLRQFNNEQFF
V gene: TRBV28; CDR3 protein: CASSLSFAGARNEQFF
V gene: TRBV19; CDR3 protein: CASSVGLFTYEQYF
V gene: TRBV6-6; CDR3 protein: CASSYSIAVNNSPLHF
V gene: TRBV6-6; CDR3 protein: CASSWGNGYTF
V gene: TRBV7-2; CDR3 protein: CASSWTGGANTGELFF
V gene: TRBV13; CDR3 protein: CASSQGREYNQPQHF
V gene: TRBV9; CDR3 protein: CASSVGRDDIYEQYF
V gene: TRBV4-1; CDR3 protein: CASRRAGGSGANVLTF
V gene: TRBV5-4; CDR3 protein: CASSLVGAGELFF
V gene: TRBV5-1; CDR3 protein: CASSFGGASYNEQFF
V gene: TRBV5-4; CDR3 protein: CASSTRGGSKTQYF
V gene: TRBV19; CDR3 protein: CASSRPGQGANEQYF